Listed below are T cell receptor beta chains from one sample, sequenced in a study of T cells in localized non-small cell lung cancer. Clones were read by immunoSEQ multiplex PCR, and TCRdb kept only the in-frame ones, dropping some. The sample holds approximately 20,000 clones; roughly 83% are singletons and the top ten take roughly 2.2%. Material: peripheral blood, obtained before any cancer treatment. The receptors originated from a man between 40 and 70 years old with stage I lung adenocarcinoma. The CDR3 runs from the conserved cysteine through the conserved F or W. The D gene is left open where the match is weak.

j_call | v_call | d_call | cdr3_aa
TRBJ1-5 | TRBV5-6 | - | CASSIGGYNQPQHF
TRBJ1-1 | TRBV7-2 | - | CASSQYRAENTEAFF
TRBJ1-1 | TRBV5-1 | - | CASSLTGPNTEAFF
TRBJ2-3 | TRBV19 | - | CASSRAATSTDTQYF
TRBJ1-5 | TRBV4-3 | - | CASSQDLGAHLNQPQHF
TRBJ1-5 | TRBV7-6 | - | CASSLDAGPQPQHF
TRBJ2-3 | TRBV4-2 | TRBD2 | CASSQALAATDTQYF
TRBJ2-1 | TRBV10-3 | - | CAISEVALRQEQFF
TRBJ1-2 | TRBV19 | - | CASSIGYGYTF
TRBJ1-3 | TRBV28 | - | CASSFAGALAGNTIYF
TRBJ2-2 | TRBV10-2 | TRBD1 | CASTSDRVTGELFF
TRBJ2-2 | TRBV7-9 | - | CASSSSNTGELFF
TRBJ2-5 | TRBV20-1 | - | CSVVSQGTQYF
TRBJ2-7 | TRBV7-8 | - | CASSLRNPGRYEQYF
TRBJ2-5 | TRBV27 | - | CASTHPPETQYF
TRBJ2-3 | TRBV4-2 | TRBD2 | CASSSLLTSGGERSADTQYF
TRBJ1-5 | TRBV25-1 | TRBD1 | CASSELGQDGQPQHF
TRBJ2-3 | TRBV19 | - | CASRADWGTDTQYF
TRBJ2-1 | TRBV28 | TRBD1 | CASSPLGTVSEQFF
TRBJ2-5 | TRBV7-9 | TRBD2 | CASSSQLAGVETQYF
TRBJ2-3 | TRBV7-2 | TRBD2 | CASSRLAGGGGTDTQYF
TRBJ1-6 | TRBV5-6 | - | CASSFRQNYNSPLHF
TRBJ2-7 | TRBV5-1 | - | CASSLEDSYEQYF